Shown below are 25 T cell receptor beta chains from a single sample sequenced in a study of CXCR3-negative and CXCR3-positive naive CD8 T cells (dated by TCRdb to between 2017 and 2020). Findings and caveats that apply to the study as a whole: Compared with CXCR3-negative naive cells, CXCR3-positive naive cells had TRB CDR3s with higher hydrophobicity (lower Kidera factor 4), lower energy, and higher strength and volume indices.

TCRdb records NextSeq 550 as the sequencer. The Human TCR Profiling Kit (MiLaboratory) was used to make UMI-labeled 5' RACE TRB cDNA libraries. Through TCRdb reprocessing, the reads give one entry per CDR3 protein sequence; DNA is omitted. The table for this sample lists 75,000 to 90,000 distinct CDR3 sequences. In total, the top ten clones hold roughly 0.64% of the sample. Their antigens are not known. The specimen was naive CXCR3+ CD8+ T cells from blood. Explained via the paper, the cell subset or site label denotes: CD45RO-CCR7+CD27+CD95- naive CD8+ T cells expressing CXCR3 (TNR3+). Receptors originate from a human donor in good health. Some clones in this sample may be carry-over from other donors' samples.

CDR3 sequence reads: CSAAGFGRPGLGMELFF. J is TRBJ2-2 and V is TRBV20-1; TCRdb reports TRBD1, a call that lacks DNA to check it against. CDR3 length equals 17 residues. CDR1 and CDR2 (germline): DFQATT, SNEGSKA (reference sequence).

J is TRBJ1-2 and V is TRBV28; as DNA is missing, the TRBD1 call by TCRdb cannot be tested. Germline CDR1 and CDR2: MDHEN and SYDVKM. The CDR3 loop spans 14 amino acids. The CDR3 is CASSLPGGFGGYTF.

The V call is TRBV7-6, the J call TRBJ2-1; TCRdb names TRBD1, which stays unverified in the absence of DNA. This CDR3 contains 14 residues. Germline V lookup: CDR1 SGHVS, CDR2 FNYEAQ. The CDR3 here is CASSLYTGNNEQFF.

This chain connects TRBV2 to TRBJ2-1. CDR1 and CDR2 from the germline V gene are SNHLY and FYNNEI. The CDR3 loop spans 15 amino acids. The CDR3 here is CASSDLGEVYTEQFF.

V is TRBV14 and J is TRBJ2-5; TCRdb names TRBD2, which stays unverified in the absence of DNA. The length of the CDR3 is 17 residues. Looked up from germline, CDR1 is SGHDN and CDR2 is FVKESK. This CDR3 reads CASSQNYALADQETQYF. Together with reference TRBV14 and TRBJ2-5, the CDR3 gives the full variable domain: EAGVTQFPSHSVIEKGQTVTLRCDPISGHDNLYWYRRVMGKEIKFLLHFVKESKQDESGMPNNRFLAERTGGTYSTLKVQPAELEDSGVYFCASSQNYALADQETQYFGPGTRLLVL.

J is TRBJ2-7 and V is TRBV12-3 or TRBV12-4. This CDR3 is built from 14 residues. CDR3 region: CASSLDRDSYEQYF.

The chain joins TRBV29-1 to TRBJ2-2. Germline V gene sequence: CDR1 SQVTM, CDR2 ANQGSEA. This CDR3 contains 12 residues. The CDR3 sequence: CSAWENTGELFF.

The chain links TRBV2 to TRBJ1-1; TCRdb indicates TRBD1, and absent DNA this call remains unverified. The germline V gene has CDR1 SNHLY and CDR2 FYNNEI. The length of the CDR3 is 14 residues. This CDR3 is CASTLGTDQPEAFF.

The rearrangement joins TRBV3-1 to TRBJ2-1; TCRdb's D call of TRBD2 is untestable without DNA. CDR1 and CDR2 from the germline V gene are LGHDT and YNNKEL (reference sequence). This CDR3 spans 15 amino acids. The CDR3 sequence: CASSQTSLRSNEQFF.

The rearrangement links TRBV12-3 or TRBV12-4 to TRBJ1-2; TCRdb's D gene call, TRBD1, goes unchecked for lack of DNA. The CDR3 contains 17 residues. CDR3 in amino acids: CASSLSDRGAFNYGYTF.

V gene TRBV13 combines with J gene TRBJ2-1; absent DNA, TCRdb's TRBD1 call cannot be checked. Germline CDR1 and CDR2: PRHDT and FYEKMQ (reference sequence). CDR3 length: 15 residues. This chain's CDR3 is CASSTAGSGRNEQFF. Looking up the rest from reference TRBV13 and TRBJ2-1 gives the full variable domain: AAGVIQSPRHLIKEKRETATLKCYPIPRHDTVYWYQQGPGQDPQFLISFYEKMQSDKGSIPDRFSAQQFSDYHSELNMSSLELGDSALYFCASSTAGSGRNEQFFGPGTRLTVL.

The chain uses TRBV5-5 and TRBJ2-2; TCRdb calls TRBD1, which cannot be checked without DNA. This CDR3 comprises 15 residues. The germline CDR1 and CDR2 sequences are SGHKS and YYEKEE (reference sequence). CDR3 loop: CASSLLGDDTGELFF. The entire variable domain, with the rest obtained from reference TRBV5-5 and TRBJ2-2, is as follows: DAGVTQSPTHLIKTRGQQVTLRCSPISGHKSVSWYQQVLGQGPQFIFQYYEKEERGRGNFPDRFSARQFPNYSSELNVNALLLGDSALYLCASSLLGDDTGELFFGEGSRLTVL.

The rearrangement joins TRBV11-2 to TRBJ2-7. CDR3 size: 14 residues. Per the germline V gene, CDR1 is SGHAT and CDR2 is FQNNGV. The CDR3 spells CASSFQSASYEQYF.

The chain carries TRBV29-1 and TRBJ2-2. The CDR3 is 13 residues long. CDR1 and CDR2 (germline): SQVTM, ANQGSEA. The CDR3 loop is CTAQGANTGELFF.

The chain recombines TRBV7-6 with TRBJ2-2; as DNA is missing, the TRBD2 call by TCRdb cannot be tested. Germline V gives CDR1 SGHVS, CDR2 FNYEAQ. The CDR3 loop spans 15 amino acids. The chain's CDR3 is CASSLASGGLGELFF.

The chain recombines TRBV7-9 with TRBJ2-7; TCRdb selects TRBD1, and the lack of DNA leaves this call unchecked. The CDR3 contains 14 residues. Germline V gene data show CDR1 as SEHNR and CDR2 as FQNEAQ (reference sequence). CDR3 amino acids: CASSRDGAGYEQYF.

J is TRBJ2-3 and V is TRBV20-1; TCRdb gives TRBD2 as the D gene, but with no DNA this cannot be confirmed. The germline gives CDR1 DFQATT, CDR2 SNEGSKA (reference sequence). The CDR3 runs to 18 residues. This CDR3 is CSARVLGQAGVDTDTQYF.

CDR3 amino acids: CASGPEGTKNIQYF. The chain recombines TRBV2 with TRBJ2-4; TCRdb indicates TRBD2, and absent DNA this call remains unverified. The CDR3 length is 14 residues. From germline, CDR1 is SNHLY and CDR2 FYNNEI. Together with reference TRBV2 and TRBJ2-4, the CDR3 gives the full variable domain: EPEVTQTPSHQVTQMGQEVILRCVPISNHLYFYWYRQILGQKVEFLVSFYNNEISEKSEIFDDQFSVERPDGSNFTLKIRSTKLEDSAMYFCASGPEGTKNIQYFGAGTRLSVL.

The CDR3 region is CASSYSPSWGNEQFF. The chain combines TRBV6-2 or TRBV6-3 with TRBJ2-1; TCRdb designates TRBD1, a call that cannot be tested without DNA. The CDR3 totals 15 residues. Germline lookup yields CDR1 MNHEY and CDR2 SVGEGT.

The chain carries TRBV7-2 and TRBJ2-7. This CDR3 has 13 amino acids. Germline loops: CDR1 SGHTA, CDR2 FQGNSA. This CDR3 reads CASSLAGIWEQYF.

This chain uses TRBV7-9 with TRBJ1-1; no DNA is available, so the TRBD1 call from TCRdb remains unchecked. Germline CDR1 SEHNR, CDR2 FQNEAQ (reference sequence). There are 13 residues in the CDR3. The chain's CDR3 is CASSPPGATEAFF.

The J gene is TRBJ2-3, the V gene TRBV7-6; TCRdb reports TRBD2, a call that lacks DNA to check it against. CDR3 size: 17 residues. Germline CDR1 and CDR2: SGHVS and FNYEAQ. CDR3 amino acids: CASSLSPETSPTDTQYF.

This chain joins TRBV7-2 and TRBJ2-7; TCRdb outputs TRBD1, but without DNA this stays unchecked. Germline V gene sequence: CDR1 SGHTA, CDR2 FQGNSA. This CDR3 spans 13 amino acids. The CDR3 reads CASREGGTYEQYF. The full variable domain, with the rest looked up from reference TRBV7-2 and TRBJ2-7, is GAGVSQSPSNKVTEKGKDVELRCDPISGHTALYWYRQSLGQGLEFLIYFQGNSAPDKSGLPSDRFSAERTGGSVSTLTIQRTQQEDSAVYLCASREGGTYEQYFGPGTRLTVT.

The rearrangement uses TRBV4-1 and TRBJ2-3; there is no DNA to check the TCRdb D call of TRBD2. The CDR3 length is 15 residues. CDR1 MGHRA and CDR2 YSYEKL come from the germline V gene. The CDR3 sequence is CASSQETSGRNTQYF.

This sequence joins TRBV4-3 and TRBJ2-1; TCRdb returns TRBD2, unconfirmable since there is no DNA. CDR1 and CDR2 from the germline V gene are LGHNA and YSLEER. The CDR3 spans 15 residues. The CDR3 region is CASSQDSGGPNEQFF.